A single T cell receptor beta chain is shown here with its context. Assay: immunoSEQ multiplex PCR; the TCRdb copy retains only in-frame clones and omits some. The sample contains around 63,000 clones, about nine tenths of which appear only once. These data belong to a study of T cell changes during pregnancy in multiple sclerosis. This CDR3 spans 16 amino acids. Losses at the gene ends were 7 bases for V and 3 bases for J; bases not matched to a gene: 12. Germline CDR1 LNHDA, CDR2 SQIVND (reference sequence). The chain couples TRBV19 to TRBJ1-5, with 7 nucleotides matching TRBD1. The clonotype was recovered from a female donor in good health, enrolled as a control in a pregnancy study. This sample comprised peripheral blood, obtained after pregnancy. This CDR3 is CASTRDRGQINQPQHF. In nucleotides, the CDR3 is TGTGCCAGTACCAGAGATAGGGGACAGATCAATCAGCCCCAGCATTTT.